Listed here are 14 T cell receptor beta chains from one sample, sequenced in a study of CD8 T cells in ankylosing spondylitis. Broader study findings: The study identified a TCR beta motif of about eight highly homologous variants that appeared characteristic of ankylosing spondylitis blood.

These receptors are not linked to any known antigen. TCRdb itself ran the 5' RACE reads through MiXCR, one entry per CDR3 protein. The table records around 480,000 distinct CDR3 sequences, more than 15% of them present only once. Source material: blood, either unsorted or a sorted T cell fraction (not recorded which). The receptors were sampled from a male donor with ankylosing spondylitis.

This clonotype occurred a few times. The V call is TRBV15, the J call TRBJ1-2; D is possibly TRBD1 (6 bases). Germline loops: CDR1 LNHNV, CDR2 YYDKDF (reference sequence). This CDR3 region has 15 residues. The V end was cut by 2 bases, the J end by 2 bases, with 12 bases between. The CDR3 coding sequence is TGTGCCACCAGCAGACAACAGGGTTTGAACTATGGCTACACCTTC. Protein product: CATSRQQGLNYGYTF. The full variable domain, rest sourced from reference TRBV15 and TRBJ1-2, is DAMVIQNPRYQVTQFGKPVTLSCSQTLNHNVMYWYQQKSSQAPKLLFHYYDKDFNNEADTPDNFQSRRPNTSFCFLDIRSPGLGDTAMYLCATSRQQGLNYGYTFGSGTRLTVV.

This clonotype has a handful of counts. The V and J genes are TRBV27 and TRBJ1-1, with D possibly TRBD1 on 5 matching bases. The V end lost 6 bases, the J end lost 4 bases, and 21 bases lay between the germline ends. Germline-derived CDR1 and CDR2 are MNHEY and SMNVEV (reference sequence). This CDR3 has 16 amino acids. The CDR3 sequence: CASRRGVGAGGTEAFF. The CDR3 DNA sequence: TGTGCCAGCAGGCGAGGTGTAGGGGCGGGGGGCACTGAAGCTTTCTTT.

This sequence joins TRBV2 and TRBJ2-2, with TRBD2 matching 8 bases. V was clipped by 4 bases and J by 5 bases; unmatched bases: 12. Per germline, CDR1 SNHLY and CDR2 FYNNEI. The length of the CDR3 is 17 residues. The chain's CDR3 is CASSVWRNGGGTGELFF. CDR3 nucleotide sequence: TGTGCCAGCAGTGTTTGGAGAAATGGCGGGGGGACCGGGGAGCTGTTTTTT. The whole variable domain, filled in from reference TRBV2 and TRBJ2-2, reads EPEVTQTPSHQVTQMGQEVILRCVPISNHLYFYWYRQILGQKVEFLVSFYNNEISEKSEIFDDQFSVERPDGSNFTLKIRSTKLEDSAMYFCASSVWRNGGGTGELFFGEGSRLTVL.

This sequence joins TRBV2 and TRBJ2-1; 8 bases are a match to TRBD2. This CDR3 region has 16 residues. V gave up 5 bases and J gave up 0 bases; unmatched junction bases: 6. The germline V gene has CDR1 SNHLY and CDR2 FYNNEI. Here the CDR3 reads CASSSTGTSSYNEQFF. DNA of the CDR3: TGTGCCAGCAGTTCTACCGGGACTAGCTCCTACAATGAGCAGTTCTTC. Supplemented by reference TRBV2 and TRBJ2-1, the full variable domain reads EPEVTQTPSHQVTQMGQEVILRCVPISNHLYFYWYRQILGQKVEFLVSFYNNEISEKSEIFDDQFSVERPDGSNFTLKIRSTKLEDSAMYFCASSSTGTSSYNEQFFGPGTRLTVL.

V is TRBV12-3 or TRBV12-4 and J is TRBJ2-2; TRBD1 or TRBD2 may be the D gene (5 bases each). The ends were cut back, 7 bases at V and 2 bases at J, with 11 bases in the middle. The CDR3 is 14 residues long. CDR3 DNA: TGTGCCAGCAAGGTGGGGGAAAACACCGGGGAGCTGTTTTTT. Its translation: CASKVGENTGELFF.

This clonotype was detected many times. The chain joins TRBV12-3 or TRBV12-4 to TRBJ1-2, with D unresolved. The V end was cut by 6 bases, the J end by 5 bases, with 4 bases between. This CDR3 spans 10 amino acids. CDR3 loop: CASSGYGYTF. The CDR3 bases are TGTGCCAGCAGCGGTTATGGCTACACCTTC.

This clonotype showed up just a few times. The chain recombines TRBV20-1 with TRBJ1-1; no reliable D call. V was cut by 4 bases and J by 1 base, with 10 bases left in between. This CDR3 has 13 amino acids. Per the germline V gene, CDR1 is DFQATT and CDR2 is SNEGSKA (reference sequence). The CDR3 spells CSAKASENTEAFF. The DNA for the CDR3 is TGCAGTGCTAAGGCGAGTGAGAACACTGAAGCTTTCTTT.

This clonotype was observed a few times. The chain links TRBV29-1 to TRBJ2-3; no clear D. This CDR3 comprises 12 residues. Deletions cut 2 bases from V and 3 bases from J, with 6 bases between. Germline CDR1 and CDR2: SQVTM and ANQGSEA. CDR3 amino acids: CSVESGTDTQYF. CDR3 nucleotides: TGCAGCGTTGAAAGTGGGACAGATACGCAGTATTTT.

This clonotype was detected only a few times. The chain is built from TRBV7-2 and TRBJ1-2; D not resolved. Germline V gene lookup returns CDR1 SGHTA and CDR2 FQGNSA. The V end was cut by 5 bases, the J end by 2 bases, with 15 bases between. The CDR3 runs to 15 residues. CDR3 protein: CASSPPGVRNYGYTF. The CDR3 DNA is TGTGCCAGCAGCCCTCCTGGCGTGAGAAACTATGGCTACACCTTC.

The chain carries TRBV6-1 and TRBJ1-1; 11 positions match TRBD1. This CDR3 is built from 17 residues. CDR1 and CDR2 from the germline V gene are MNHNS and SASEGT. The V gene end was trimmed by 6 bases and the J gene end by 9 bases; junction bases not matched to a gene: 18. For the CDR3, the DNA is TGTGCCAGCAGCGCAAAAGGACAGGGGGCATCAGGATACCAAGCTTTCTTT. The encoded protein is CASSAKGQGASGYQAFF.

V usage is TRBV7-9 and J usage is TRBJ2-7; 10 positions match TRBD1. Germline values: CDR1 SEHNR, CDR2 FQNEAQ (reference sequence). The CDR3 has 15 amino acids. V was clipped by 5 bases and J by 9 bases; unmatched bases: 13. The CDR3 is CASSGGTGERSLQYF. CDR3 bases: TGTGCCAGCAGCGGGGGGACAGGGGAACGATCTTTGCAGTACTTC.

This clonotype has ten or more counts. The chain combines TRBV7-9 with TRBJ1-1; no firm D call. Germline V gene lookup returns CDR1 SEHNR and CDR2 FQNEAQ (reference sequence). Between the trimmed V and J ends, which lost 1 base and 7 bases, there was a span of 4 bases. The CDR3 has 11 residues. The CDR3 DNA follows: TGTGCCAGCAGCTTAGAGAGTGAAGCTTTCTTT. Protein: CASSLESEAFF. Looking up the rest from reference TRBV7-9 and TRBJ1-1 gives the full variable domain: DTGVSQNPRHKITKRGQNVTFRCDPISEHNRLYWYRQTLGQGPEFLTYFQNEAQLEKSRLLSDRFSAERPKGSFSTLEIQRTEQGDSAMYLCASSLESEAFFGQGTRLTVV.

This clonotype has just a few counts. The chain is built from TRBV12-3 or TRBV12-4 and TRBJ2-5; TRBD2 is a possible D gene (5 bases). V dropped 6 bases and J dropped 5 bases, with 19 bases sitting between them. CDR3 length: 15 residues. The CDR3 is CASSLERSWRETQYF. CDR3 sequence (DNA): TGTGCCAGCAGCCTCGAGCGGTCCTGGAGGGAGACCCAGTACTTC.

This rearrangement joins TRBV5-1 to TRBJ1-3, with D perhaps matching TRBD1 (5 bases). With 3 bases removed from V and 0 bases from J, the gap between germline ends came to 10 bases. Germline V gene lookup returns CDR1 SGHRS and CDR2 YFSETQ. This CDR3 region has 15 residues. The DNA of the CDR3 is TGCGCCAGCAGCTCGGGGACGGCCTCTGGAAACACCATATATTTT. Protein sequence: CASSSGTASGNTIYF. Together with reference TRBV5-1 and TRBJ1-3, the CDR3 gives the full variable domain: KAGVTQTPRYLIKTRGQQVTLSCSPISGHRSVSWYQQTPGQGLQFLFEYFSETQRNKGNFPGRFSGRQFSNSRSEMNVSTLELGDSALYLCASSSGTASGNTIYFGEGSWLTVV.